The clone carrying this T cell receptor beta chain ranks as medium-sized. Its specificity is unknown. This sample was taken from a study of T-cell reconstitution after alpha-beta-depleted transplantation in children. Researchers prepared the TCRbeta library using unique molecular identifiers, the study reports. One entry per CDR3 protein, called by TCRdb with MiXCR from the PCR reads. The data contain tens of thousands of distinct CDR3 sequences, about 14% of them seen just once; the ten biggest clones take up about 20%. General study findings and limits: Expanded clones from the graft, numbering several hundred, reportedly supplied alpha-beta T cells about two months after transplant.

This CDR3 is 15 amino acids long. The germline CDR1 and CDR2 sequences are SGHVS and FQNEAQ. The J segment lost 1 base and the V segment lost 4 bases, leaving 6 bases of the junction unmatched. The chain couples TRBV7-8 to TRBJ1-1; the match to TRBD1 covers 7 bases. The source material was PBMCs, mostly from graft donor cells, sampled 180 days after TCRalphabeta/CD19-depleted stem cell transplant. The receptor comes from a male patient aged 2-9 years who had a stem cell transplant for acute lymphoblastic leukemia, so the T cells may come from the graft donor. CDR3 in amino acids: CASSSSGTANTEAFF. Written as DNA, the CDR3 is TGTGCCAGCAGCTCCTCCGGGACAGCGAACACTGAAGCTTTCTTT.